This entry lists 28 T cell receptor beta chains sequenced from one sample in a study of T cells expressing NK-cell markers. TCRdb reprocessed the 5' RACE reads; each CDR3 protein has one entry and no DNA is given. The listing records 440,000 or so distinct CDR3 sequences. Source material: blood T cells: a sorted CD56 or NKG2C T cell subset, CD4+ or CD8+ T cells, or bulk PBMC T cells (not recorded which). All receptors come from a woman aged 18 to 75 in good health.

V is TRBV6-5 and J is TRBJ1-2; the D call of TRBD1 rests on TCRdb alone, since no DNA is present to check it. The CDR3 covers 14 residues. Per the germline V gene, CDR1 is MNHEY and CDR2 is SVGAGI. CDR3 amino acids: CASSYETGGGGYTF.

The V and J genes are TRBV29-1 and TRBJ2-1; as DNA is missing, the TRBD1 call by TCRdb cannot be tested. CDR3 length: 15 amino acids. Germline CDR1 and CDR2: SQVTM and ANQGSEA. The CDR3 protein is CSVEIRDRGYNEQFF.

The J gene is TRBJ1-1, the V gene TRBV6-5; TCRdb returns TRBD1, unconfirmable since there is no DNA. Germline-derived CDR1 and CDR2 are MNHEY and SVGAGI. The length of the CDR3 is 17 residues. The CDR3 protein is CASSSSVGRGPGTEAFF.

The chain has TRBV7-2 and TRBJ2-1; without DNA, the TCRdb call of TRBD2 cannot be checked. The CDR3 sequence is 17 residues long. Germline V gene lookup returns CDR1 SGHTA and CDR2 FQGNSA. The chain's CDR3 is CASSLIAGGPFVDEQFF.

CDR3 sequence: CASSFIGAGGLADTQYF. The chain recombines TRBV7-2 with TRBJ2-3; the D call from TCRdb, TRBD2, cannot be confirmed without DNA. The CDR3 is 17 residues long. Germline V gene sequence: CDR1 SGHTA, CDR2 FQGNSA.

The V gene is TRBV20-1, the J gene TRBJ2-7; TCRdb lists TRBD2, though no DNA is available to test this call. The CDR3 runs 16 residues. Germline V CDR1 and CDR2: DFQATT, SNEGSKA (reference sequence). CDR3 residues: CSARDPTSGITYEQYF.

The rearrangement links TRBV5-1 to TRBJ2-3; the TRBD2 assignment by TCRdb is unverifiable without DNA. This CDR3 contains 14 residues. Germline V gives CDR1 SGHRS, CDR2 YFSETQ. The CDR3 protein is CASSLVGPPDTQYF.

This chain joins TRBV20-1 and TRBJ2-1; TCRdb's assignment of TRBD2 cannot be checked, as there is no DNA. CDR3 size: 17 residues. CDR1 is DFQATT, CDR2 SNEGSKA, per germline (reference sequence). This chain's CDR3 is CSATRTSGAGSYNEQFF.

CDR3: CASSSDWSAGDLYNEQFF. This chain joins TRBV5-1 and TRBJ2-1; TCRdb picks TRBD2, but there is no DNA to check that call. The CDR3 has 18 residues. Germline V gene lookup returns CDR1 SGHRS and CDR2 YFSETQ.

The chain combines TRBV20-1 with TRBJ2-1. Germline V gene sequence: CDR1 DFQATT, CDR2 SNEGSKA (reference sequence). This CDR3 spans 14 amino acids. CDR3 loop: CSASRGVIYNEQFF.

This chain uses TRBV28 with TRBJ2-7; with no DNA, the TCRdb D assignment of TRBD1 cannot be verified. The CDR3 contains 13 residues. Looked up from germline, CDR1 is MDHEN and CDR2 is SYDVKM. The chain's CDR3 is CASSWDSSYEQYF.

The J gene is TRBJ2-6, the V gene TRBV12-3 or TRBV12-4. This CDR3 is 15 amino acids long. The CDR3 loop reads CASSFLGPGANVLTF.

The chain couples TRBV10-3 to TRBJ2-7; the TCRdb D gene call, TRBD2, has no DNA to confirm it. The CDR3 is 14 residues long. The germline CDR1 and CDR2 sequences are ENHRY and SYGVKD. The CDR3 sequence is CAISELPGTLEQYF.

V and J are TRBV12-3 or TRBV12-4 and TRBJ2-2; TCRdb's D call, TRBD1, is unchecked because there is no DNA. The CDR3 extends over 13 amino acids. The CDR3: CATSMGPAGELFF.

The CDR3 protein is CASSSSAGFLGTGELFF. V gene TRBV7-9 combines with J gene TRBJ2-2; the TRBD1 assignment by TCRdb is unverifiable without DNA. This CDR3 contains 17 residues. Germline values: CDR1 SEHNR, CDR2 FQNEAQ (reference sequence). The full variable domain, with the rest looked up from reference TRBV7-9 and TRBJ2-2, is DTGVSQNPRHKITKRGQNVTFRCDPISEHNRLYWYRQTLGQGPEFLTYFQNEAQLEKSRLLSDRFSAERPKGSFSTLEIQRTEQGDSAMYLCASSSSAGFLGTGELFFGEGSRLTVL.

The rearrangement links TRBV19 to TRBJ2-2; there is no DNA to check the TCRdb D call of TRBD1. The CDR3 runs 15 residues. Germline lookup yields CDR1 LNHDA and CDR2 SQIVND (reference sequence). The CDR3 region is CASSIDRVNTGELFF.

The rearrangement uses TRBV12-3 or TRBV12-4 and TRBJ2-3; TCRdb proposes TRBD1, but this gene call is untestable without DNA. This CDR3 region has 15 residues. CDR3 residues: CASSPRGGFGDTQYF.

CDR3 loop: CASSATAVAGDLETQYF. The chain couples TRBV6-4 to TRBJ2-5; absent DNA, TCRdb's TRBD2 call cannot be checked. Germline CDR1 reads MRHNA; CDR2 reads SNTAGT. The CDR3 covers 17 residues.

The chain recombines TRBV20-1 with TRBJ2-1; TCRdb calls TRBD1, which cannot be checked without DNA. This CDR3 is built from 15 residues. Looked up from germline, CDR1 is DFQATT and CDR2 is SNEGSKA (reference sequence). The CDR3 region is CSAPLWGGSYNEQFF.

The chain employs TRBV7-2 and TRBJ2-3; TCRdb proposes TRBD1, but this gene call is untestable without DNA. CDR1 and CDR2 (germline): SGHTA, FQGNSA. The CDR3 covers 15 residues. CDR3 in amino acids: CASSRDRANTDTQYF.

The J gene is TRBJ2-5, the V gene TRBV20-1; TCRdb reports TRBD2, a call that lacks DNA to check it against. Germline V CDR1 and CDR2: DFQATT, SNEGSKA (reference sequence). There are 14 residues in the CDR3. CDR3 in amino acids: CSATPPEGQETQYF.

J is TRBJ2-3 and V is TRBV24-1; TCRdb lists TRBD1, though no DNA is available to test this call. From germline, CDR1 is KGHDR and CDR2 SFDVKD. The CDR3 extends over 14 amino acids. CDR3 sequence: CATSPGQGIDTQYF.

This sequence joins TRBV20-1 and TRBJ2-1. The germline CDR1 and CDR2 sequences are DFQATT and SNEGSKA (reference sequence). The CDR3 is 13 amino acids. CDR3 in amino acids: CSESGRSYNEQFF.

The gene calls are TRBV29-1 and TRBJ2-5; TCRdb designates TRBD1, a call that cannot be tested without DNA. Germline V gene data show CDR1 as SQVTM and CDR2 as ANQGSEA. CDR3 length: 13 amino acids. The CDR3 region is CSVAKQVTETQYF. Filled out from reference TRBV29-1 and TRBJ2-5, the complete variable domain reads SAVISQKPSRDICQRGTSLTIQCQVDSQVTMMFWYRQQPGQSLTLIATANQGSEATYESGFVIDKFPISRPNLTFSTLTVSNMSPEDSSIYLCSVAKQVTETQYFGPGTRLLVL.

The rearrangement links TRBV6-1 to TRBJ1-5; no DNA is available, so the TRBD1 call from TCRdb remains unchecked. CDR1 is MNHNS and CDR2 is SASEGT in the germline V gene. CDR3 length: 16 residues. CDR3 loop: CASSKDRGNSNQPQHF.

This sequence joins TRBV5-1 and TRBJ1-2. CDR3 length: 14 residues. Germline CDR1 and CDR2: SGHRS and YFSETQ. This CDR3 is CASSLGDFLDGYTF. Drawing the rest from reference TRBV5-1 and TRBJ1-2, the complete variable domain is KAGVTQTPRYLIKTRGQQVTLSCSPISGHRSVSWYQQTPGQGLQFLFEYFSETQRNKGNFPGRFSGRQFSNSRSEMNVSTLELGDSALYLCASSLGDFLDGYTFGSGTRLTVV.

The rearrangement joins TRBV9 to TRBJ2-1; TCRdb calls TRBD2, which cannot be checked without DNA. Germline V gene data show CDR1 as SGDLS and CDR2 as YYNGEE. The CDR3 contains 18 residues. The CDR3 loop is CASSVVGLPAGMGSEQFF. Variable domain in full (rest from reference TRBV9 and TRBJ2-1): DSGVTQTPKHLITATGQRVTLRCSPRSGDLSVYWYQQSLDQGLQFLIQYYNGEERAKGNILERFSAQQFPDLHSELNLSSLELGDSALYFCASSVVGLPAGMGSEQFFGPGTRLTVL.

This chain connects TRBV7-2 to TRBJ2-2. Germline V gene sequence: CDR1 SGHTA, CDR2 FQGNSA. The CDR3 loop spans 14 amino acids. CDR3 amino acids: CASRTPMYTGELFF.